This T cell receptor (beta chain) was recovered during a study of CD8+ T cells in alopecia areata. Study outcomes and limitations: Sharing of TCR sequences between patients (possibly for HLA-related reasons) was less clear than in mice. Across lesional scalp, and particularly alopecia totalis/universalis, clonality surpassed that of normal scalp.

This clone has more than one count but fewer than ten. Its antigen is currently unknown. The V gene's germline CDR1 is SGHRS and CDR2 YFSETQ. The CDR3 spans 15 residues. Deletions cut 3 bases from V and 5 bases from J, with 12 bases between. Sampling of alopecia areata patients yielded lesional scalp punch biopsies as well as peripheral blood. Sorting separated CD4+ and CD8+ T cells out of PBMCs. Extraction of RNA preceded its reverse transcription into cDNA, which served as the sequencing template. Some clones are missing from TCRdb's copy, which holds only in-frame ones; the method was immunoSEQ multiplex PCR. The table lists about 91,000 clones, 35% to 50% of them singletons.

This sequence was found in a human donor with alopecia areata. The specimen was CD4+ T cells sorted from blood. The rearrangement joins TRBV5-1 to TRBJ1-6, with a weak D call TRBD1 (6 bases). The CDR3 DNA sequence: TGCGCCAGCAGCTCGGGGGACAAACATAATTCACCCCTCCACTTT. Protein sequence: CASSSGDKHNSPLHF.